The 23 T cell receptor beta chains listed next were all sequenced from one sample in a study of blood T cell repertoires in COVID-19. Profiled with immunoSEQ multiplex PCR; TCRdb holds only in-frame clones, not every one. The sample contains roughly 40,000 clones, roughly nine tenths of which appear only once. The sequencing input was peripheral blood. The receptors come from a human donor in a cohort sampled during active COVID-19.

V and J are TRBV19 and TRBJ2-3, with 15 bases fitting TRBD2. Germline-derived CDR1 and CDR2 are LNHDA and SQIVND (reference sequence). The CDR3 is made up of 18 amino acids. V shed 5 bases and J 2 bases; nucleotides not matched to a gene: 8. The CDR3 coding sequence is TGTGCCAGTAGTTGGACTAGCGGGGGGGGAGGACTCACAGATACGCAGTATTTT. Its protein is CASSWTSGGGGLTDTQYF.

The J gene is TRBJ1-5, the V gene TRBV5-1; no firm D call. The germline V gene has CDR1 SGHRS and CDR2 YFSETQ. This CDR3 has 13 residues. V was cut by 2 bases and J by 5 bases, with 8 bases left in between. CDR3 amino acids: CASSLPGDQPQHF. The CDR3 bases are TGCGCCAGCAGCTTACCCGGTGATCAGCCCCAGCATTTT.

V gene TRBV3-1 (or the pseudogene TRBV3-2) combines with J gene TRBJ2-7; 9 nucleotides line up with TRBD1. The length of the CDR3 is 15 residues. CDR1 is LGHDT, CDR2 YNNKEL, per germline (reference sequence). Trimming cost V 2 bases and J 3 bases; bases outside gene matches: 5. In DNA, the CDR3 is TGTGCCAGCAGCCAACGGACAGGGGTCTTCTACGAGCAGTACTTC. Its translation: CASSQRTGVFYEQYF.

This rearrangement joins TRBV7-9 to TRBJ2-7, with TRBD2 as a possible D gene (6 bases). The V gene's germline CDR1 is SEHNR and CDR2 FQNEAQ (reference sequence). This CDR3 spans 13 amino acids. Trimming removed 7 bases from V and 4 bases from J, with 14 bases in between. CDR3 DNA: TGTGCCAGCAACCATCCTAGCGTTTACGAGCAGTACTTC. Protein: CASNHPSVYEQYF.

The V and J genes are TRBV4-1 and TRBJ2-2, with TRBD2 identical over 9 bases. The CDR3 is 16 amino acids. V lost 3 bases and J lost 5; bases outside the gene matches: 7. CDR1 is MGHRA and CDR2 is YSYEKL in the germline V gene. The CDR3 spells CASSQVAGAGTGELFF. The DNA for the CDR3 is TGCGCCAGCAGCCAGGTAGCGGGAGCTGGGACCGGGGAGCTGTTTTTT.

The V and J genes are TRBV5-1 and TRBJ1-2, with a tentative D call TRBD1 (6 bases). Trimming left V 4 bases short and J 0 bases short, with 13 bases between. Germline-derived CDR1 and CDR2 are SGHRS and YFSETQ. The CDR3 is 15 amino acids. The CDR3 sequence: CASSPSRGANYGYTF. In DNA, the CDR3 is TGCGCCAGCAGCCCGAGCAGGGGAGCTAACTATGGCTACACCTTC.

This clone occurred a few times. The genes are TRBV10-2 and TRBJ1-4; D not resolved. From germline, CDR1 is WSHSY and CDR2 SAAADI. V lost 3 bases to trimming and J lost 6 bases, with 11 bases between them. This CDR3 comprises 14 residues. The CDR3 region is CASSEGRWHEKLFF. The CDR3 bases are TGCGCCAGCAGTGAAGGGAGGTGGCATGAAAAACTGTTTTTT.

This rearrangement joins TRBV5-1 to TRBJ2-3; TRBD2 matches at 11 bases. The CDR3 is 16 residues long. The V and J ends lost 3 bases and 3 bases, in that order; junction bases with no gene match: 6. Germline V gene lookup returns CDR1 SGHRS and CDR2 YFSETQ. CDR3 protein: CASSSTSGSSTDTQYF. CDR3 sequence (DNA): TGCGCCAGCAGCTCTACTAGCGGGAGTAGTACAGATACGCAGTATTTT.

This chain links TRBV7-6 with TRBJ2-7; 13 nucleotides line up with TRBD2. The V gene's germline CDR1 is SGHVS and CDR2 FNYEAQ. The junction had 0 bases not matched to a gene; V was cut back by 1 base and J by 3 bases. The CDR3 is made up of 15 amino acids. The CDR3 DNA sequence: TGTGCCAGCAGCTTAGGGACTAGCGGGAGCTACGAGCAGTACTTC. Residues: CASSLGTSGSYEQYF.

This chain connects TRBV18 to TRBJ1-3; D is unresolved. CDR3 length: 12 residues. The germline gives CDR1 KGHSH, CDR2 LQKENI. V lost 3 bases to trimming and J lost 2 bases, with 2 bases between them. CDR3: CASSPTGNTIYF. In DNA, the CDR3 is TGTGCCAGCTCACCTACTGGAAACACCATATATTTT.

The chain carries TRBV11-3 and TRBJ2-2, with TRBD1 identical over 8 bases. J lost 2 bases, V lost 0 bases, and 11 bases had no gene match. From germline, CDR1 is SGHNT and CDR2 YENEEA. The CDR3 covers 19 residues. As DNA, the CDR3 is TGTGCCAGCAGCTTAGAAGGCCGGTGGGACAGGCCCAACACCGGGGAGCTGTTTTTT. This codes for CASSLEGRWDRPNTGELFF.

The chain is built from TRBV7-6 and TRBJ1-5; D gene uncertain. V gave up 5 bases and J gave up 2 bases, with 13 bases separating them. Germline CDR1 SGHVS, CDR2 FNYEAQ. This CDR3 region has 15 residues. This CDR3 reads CASSPFAGGNQPQHF. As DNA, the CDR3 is TGTGCCAGCAGCCCATTTGCTGGAGGCAATCAGCCCCAGCATTTT.

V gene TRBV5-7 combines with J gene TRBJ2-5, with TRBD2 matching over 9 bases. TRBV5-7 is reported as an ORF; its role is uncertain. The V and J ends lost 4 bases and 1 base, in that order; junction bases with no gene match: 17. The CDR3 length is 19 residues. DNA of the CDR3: TGTGCCAGCAGCCCTGAGGGTAGCGGGGGTCGGGGGGGCCAAGAGACCCAGTACTTC. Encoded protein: CASSPEGSGGRGGQETQYF.

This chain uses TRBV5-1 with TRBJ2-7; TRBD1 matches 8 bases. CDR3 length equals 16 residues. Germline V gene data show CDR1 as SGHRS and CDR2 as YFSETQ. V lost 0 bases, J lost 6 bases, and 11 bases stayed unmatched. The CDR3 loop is CASSLGVRTGSSEQYF. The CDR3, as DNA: TGCGCCAGCAGCTTGGGAGTAAGGACAGGGTCTTCCGAGCAGTACTTC.

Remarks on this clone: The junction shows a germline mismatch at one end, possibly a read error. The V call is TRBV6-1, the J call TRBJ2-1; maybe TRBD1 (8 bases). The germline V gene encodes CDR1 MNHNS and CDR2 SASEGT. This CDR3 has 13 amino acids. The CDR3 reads CASSEEGGDRLVF. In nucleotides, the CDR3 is TGTGCCAGCAGTGAAGAGGGGGGGGACAGGTTGGTCTTC.

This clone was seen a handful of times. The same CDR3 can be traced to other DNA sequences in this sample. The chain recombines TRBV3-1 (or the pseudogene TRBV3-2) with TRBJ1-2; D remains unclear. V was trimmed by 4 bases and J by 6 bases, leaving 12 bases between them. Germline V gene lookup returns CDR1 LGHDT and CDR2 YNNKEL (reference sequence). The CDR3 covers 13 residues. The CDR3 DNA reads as TGTGCCAGCAGCCGCGAGGGAGGAAATGGCTACACCTTC. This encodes CASSREGGNGYTF.

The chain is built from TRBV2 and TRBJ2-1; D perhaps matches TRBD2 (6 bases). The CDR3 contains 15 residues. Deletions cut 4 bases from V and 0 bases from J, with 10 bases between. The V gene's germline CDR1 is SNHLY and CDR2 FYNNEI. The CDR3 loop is CASSVGGTSYNEQFF. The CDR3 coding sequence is TGTGCCAGCAGTGTTGGAGGGACCTCCTACAATGAGCAGTTCTTC.

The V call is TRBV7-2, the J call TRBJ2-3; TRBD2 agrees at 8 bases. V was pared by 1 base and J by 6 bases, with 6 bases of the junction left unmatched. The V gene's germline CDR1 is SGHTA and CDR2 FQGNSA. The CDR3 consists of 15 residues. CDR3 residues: CASSLDGRVGDTQYF. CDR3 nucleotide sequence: TGTGCCAGCAGCTTAGACGGGAGGGTGGGGGATACGCAGTATTTT.

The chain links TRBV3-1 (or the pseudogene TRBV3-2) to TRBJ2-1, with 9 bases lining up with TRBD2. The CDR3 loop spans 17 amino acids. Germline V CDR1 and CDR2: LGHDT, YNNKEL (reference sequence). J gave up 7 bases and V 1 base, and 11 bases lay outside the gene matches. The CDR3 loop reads CASSQVRPSGIQNEQFF. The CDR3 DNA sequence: TGTGCCAGCAGCCAAGTAAGGCCTAGCGGGATTCAAAATGAGCAGTTCTTC.

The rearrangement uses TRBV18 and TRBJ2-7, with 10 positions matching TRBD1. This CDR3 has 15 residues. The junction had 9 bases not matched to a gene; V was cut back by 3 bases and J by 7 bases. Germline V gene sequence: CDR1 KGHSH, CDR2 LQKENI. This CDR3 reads CASSPLTGGAGEQYF. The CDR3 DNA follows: TGTGCCAGCTCACCCCTGACAGGGGGCGCCGGAGAGCAGTACTTC.

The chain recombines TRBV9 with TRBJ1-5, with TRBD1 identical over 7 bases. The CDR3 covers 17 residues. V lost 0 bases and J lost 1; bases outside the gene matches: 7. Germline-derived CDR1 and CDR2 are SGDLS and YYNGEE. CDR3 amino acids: CASSVGGTELSNQPQHF. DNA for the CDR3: TGTGCCAGCAGCGTAGGGGGGACAGAACTAAGCAATCAGCCCCAGCATTTT. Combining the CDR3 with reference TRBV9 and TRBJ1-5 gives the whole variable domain DSGVTQTPKHLITATGQRVTLRCSPRSGDLSVYWYQQSLDQGLQFLIQYYNGEERAKGNILERFSAQQFPDLHSELNLSSLELGDSALYFCASSVGGTELSNQPQHFGDGTRLSIL.

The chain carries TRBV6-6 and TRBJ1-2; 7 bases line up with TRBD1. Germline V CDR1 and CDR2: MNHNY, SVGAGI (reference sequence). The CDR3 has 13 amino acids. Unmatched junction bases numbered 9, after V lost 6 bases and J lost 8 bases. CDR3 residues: CASSPGTVSGYTF. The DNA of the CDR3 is TGTGCCAGCAGCCCCGGGACAGTGAGCGGCTACACCTTC.

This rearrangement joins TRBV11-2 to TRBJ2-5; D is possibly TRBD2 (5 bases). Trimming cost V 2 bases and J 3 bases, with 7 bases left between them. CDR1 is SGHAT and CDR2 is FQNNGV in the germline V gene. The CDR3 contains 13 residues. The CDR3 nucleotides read TGTGCCAGCAGCTTATCGAGGGAAGAGACCCAGTACTTC. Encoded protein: CASSLSREETQYF. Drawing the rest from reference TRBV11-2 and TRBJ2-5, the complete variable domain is EAGVAQSPRYKIIEKRQSVAFWCNPISGHATLYWYQQILGQGPKLLIQFQNNGVVDDSQLPKDRFSAERLKGVDSTLKIQPAKLEDSAVYLCASSLSREETQYFGPGTRLLVL.